This T cell receptor (beta chain) comes out of a study of T cells in narcolepsy. Study-level background: Enrolled donors included narcolepsy type 1 or type 2 patients and healthy controls.

The table came from immunoSEQ multiplex PCR; TCRdb's copy has only in-frame clones and leaves some out. The table includes about 30,000 clones, around four fifths detected once. In its sample, this clone was seen a few times. Its cognate antigen is unknown. Germline V gene sequence: CDR1 MGHRA, CDR2 YSYEKL. The CDR3 is 14 residues long. Trimming took off 0 bases at V and 3 bases at J, with 8 bases between the two ends. Findings and caveats of the study: Blood of same and different patients, but not healthy controls, reportedly held recurring autoreactive clonotypes. Comparing one patient's CSF and blood CD4+ clonotypes highlighted HCRT- and TRIB2-specific autoreactive clonotypes. Some memory CD4+ repertoires had no autoreactive clone sequences.

This TCR came from a human donor with narcolepsy. Sample: CD45RA- memory CD4+ T cells from PBMCs. The V call is TRBV4-1, the J call TRBJ1-1; no reliable D call. The CDR3 coding sequence is TGCGCCAGCAGCCAAGATATTGGGGACACTGAAGCTTTCTTT. It codes for CASSQDIGDTEAFF.